Reported below is one T cell receptor (beta chain). These data come from a study of OX40 agonist ivuxolimab in advanced cancers. At the level of the study: The dose-escalation cohort had hepatocellular carcinoma, melanoma, renal cell or head and neck cancer.

V lost 7 bases to trimming and J lost 1 base, with 10 bases between them. The CDR3 sequence is 12 residues long. The germline CDR1 and CDR2 sequences are SQVTM and ANQGSEA. At cycle 4 day 1, cycle 7 day 1, and baseline, blood was sampled. Here immunoSEQ multiplex PCR was the method, and the copy in TCRdb shows in-frame clones only, minus some. The sample contains tens of thousands of clones, 75% to 90% of which appear only once. Specimen: CD4+ or CD8+ T cells sorted from blood, collected in a trial of the OX40 agonist ivuxolimab. The clonotype originates from an adult with an advanced solid tumor such as melanoma, head and neck, liver or kidney cancer. The chain links TRBV29-1 to TRBJ1-2; D is unresolved. This chain's CDR3 is CSAWHDNYGYTF. CDR3 bases: TGCAGCGCCTGGCACGATAACTATGGCTACACCTTC.